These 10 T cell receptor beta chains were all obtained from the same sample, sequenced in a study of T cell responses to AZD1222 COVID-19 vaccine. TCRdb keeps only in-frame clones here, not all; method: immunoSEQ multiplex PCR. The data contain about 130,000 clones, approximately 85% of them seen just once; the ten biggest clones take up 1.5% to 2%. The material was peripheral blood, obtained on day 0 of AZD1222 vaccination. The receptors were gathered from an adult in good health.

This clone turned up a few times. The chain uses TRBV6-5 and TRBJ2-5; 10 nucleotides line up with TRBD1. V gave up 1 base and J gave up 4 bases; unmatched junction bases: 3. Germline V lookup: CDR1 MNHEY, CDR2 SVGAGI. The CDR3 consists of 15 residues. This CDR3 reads CASSYLGQGSETQYF. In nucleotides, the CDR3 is TGTGCCAGCAGTTACTTGGGACAGGGGTCAGAGACCCAGTACTTC.

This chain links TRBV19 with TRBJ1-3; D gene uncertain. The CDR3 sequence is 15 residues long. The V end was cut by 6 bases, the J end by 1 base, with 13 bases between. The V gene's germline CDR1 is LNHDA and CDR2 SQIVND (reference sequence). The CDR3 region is CASSEDPQSGNTIYF. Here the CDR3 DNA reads TGTGCCAGTAGCGAGGATCCTCAGTCTGGAAACACCATATATTTT.

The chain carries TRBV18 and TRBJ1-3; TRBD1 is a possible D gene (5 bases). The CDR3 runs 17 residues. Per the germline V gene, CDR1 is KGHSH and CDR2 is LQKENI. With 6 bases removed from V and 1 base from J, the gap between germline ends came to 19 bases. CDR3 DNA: TGTGCCAGCTCCCCGTCCGGGGGAGGTAGTTCTGGAAACACCATATATTTT. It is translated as CASSPSGGGSSGNTIYF. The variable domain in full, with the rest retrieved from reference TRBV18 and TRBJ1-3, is NAGVMQNPRHLVRRRGQEARLRCSPMKGHSHVYWYRQLPEEGLKFMVYLQKENIIDESGMPKERFSAEFPKEGPSILRIQQVVRGDSAAYFCASSPSGGGSSGNTIYFGEGSWLTVV.

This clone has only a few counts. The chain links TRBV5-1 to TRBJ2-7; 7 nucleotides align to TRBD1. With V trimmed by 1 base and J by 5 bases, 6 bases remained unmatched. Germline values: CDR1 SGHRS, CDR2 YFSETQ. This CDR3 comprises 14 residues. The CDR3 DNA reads TGCGCCAGCAGCTTGTCGGGACAGAGGAACGAGCAGTACTTC. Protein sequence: CASSLSGQRNEQYF.

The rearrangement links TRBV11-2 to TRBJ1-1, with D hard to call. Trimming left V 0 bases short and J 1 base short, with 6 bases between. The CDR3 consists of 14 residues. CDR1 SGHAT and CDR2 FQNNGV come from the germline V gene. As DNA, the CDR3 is TGTGCCAGCAGCTTAGAGGGCGAGAACACTGAAGCTTTCTTT. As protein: CASSLEGENTEAFF. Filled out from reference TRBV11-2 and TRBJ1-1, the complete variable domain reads EAGVAQSPRYKIIEKRQSVAFWCNPISGHATLYWYQQILGQGPKLLIQFQNNGVVDDSQLPKDRFSAERLKGVDSTLKIQPAKLEDSAVYLCASSLEGENTEAFFGQGTRLTVV.

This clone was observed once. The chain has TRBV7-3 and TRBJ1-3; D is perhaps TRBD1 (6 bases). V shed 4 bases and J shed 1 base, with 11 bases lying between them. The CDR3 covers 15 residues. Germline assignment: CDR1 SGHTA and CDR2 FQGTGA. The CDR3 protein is CASSYGGPSGNTIYF. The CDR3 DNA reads TGTGCCAGCAGCTATGGGGGCCCTTCTGGAAACACCATATATTTT.

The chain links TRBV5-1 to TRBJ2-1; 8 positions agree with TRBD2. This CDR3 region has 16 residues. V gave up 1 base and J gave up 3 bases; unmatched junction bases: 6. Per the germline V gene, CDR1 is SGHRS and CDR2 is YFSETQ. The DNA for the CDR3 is TGCGCCAGCAGCTTGACTAGCGGAGCCCTCTACAATGAGCAGTTCTTC. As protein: CASSLTSGALYNEQFF.

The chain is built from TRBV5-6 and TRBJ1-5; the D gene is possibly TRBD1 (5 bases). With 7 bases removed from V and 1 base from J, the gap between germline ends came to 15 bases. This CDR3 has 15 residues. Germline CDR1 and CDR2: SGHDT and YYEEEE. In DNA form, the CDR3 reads TGTGCCAGCGGACGGTGGGGGGTCAGCAATCAGCCCCAGCATTTT. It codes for CASGRWGVSNQPQHF.

The CDR3 is CASSQGLDIPALPYEQYF. Written as DNA, the CDR3 is TGTGCCAGCAGCCAGGGACTGGACATCCCAGCCCTTCCTTACGAGCAGTACTTC. This rearrangement joins TRBV4-2 to TRBJ2-7, with D tentatively TRBD2 (6 bases). Trimming left V 3 bases short and J 4 bases short, with 25 bases between. CDR1 is LGHNA and CDR2 is YNFKEQ in the germline V gene. The CDR3 has 18 amino acids.

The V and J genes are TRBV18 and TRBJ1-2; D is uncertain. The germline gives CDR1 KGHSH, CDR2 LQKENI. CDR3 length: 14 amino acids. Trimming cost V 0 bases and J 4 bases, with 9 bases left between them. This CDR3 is CASSPPKALYGYTF. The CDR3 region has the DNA TGTGCCAGCTCACCACCCAAGGCCCTCTATGGCTACACCTTC.